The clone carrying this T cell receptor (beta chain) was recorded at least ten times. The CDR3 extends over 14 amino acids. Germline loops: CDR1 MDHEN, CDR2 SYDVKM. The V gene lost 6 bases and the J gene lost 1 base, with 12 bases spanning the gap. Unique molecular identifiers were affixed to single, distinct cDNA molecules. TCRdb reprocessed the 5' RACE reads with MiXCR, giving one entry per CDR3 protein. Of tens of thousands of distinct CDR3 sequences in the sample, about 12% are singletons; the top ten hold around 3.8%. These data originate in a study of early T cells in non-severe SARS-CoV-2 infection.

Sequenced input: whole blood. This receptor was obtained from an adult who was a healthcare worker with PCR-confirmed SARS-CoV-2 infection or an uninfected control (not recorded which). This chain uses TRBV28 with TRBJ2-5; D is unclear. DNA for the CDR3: TGTGCCAGCAGCACCCATCCCTCCCAAGAGACCCAGTACTTC. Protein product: CASSTHPSQETQYF.